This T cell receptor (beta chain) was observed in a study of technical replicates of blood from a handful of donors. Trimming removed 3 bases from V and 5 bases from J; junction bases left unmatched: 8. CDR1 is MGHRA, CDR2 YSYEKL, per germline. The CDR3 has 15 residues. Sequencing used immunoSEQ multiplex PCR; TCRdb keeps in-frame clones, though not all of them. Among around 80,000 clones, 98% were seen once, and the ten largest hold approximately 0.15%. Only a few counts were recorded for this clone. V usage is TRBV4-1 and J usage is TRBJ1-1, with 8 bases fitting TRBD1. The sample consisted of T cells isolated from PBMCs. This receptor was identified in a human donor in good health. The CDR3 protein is CASSQSGGRVTEAFF. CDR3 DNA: TGCGCCAGCAGCCAGTCAGGGGGCCGAGTAACTGAAGCTTTCTTT.